Presented here are 22 T cell receptor beta chains from one specimen sequenced in a study of T-cell memory formation after mild COVID-19. TCRdb analysed the 5' RACE reads with MiXCR anew, one entry per CDR3 protein. The sample yields 450,000 to 650,000 distinct CDR3 sequences, 20% seen once. Sequences were obtained from PBMCs or a T cell subset sorted from them (not recorded which). All receptors derive from an adult woman who had mild COVID-19 (a few samples of this study predate the infection). Cell type and time point are not known.

This clonotype was detected only a few times. As DNA, the CDR3 is TGTGCCAGTAGTGCAGGACTAGCGGGAGGCGACCTCTACAATGAGCAGTTCTTC. This sequence encodes CASSAGLAGGDLYNEQFF. The genes are TRBV19 and TRBJ2-1; the match to TRBD2 covers 14 bases. J was trimmed by 3 bases and V by 5 bases; bases with no gene match: 9. This CDR3 comprises 18 residues. The germline gives CDR1 LNHDA, CDR2 SQIVND (reference sequence).

This clonotype was seen ten or more times. The V gene is TRBV4-1, the J gene TRBJ2-1; 7 positions agree with TRBD2. J gave up 9 bases and V 4 bases, and 6 bases lay outside the gene matches. CDR1 MGHRA and CDR2 YSYEKL come from the germline V gene. The CDR3 totals 13 residues. The CDR3 sequence is CASSPGSGLEQFF. Written as DNA, the CDR3 is TGCGCCAGCAGCCCCGGTAGCGGGCTTGAGCAGTTCTTC.

The chain has TRBV7-9 and TRBJ1-1; TRBD1 matches at 7 bases. Looked up from germline, CDR1 is SEHNR and CDR2 is FQNEAQ (reference sequence). The V gene end was trimmed by 2 bases and the J gene end by 11 bases; junction bases not matched to a gene: 11. This CDR3 is built from 14 residues. Here the CDR3 reads CASSLREGARRAFF. CDR3 DNA: TGTGCCAGCAGCTTACGAGAGGGGGCGAGGAGGGCTTTCTTT.

The chain recombines TRBV20-1 with TRBJ2-1; no firm D call. The CDR3 has 16 amino acids. The germline gives CDR1 DFQATT, CDR2 SNEGSKA (reference sequence). The V and J ends lost 0 bases and 0 bases respectively, with 12 bases between them. The CDR3 sequence: CSARDRQRSSYNEQFF. Written as DNA, the CDR3 is TGCAGTGCTAGAGATCGTCAGAGAAGCTCCTACAATGAGCAGTTCTTC.

The chain links TRBV5-1 to TRBJ1-1; D is unclear. Per germline, CDR1 SGHRS and CDR2 YFSETQ. V gave up 0 bases and J gave up 1 base, with 10 bases separating them. The CDR3 is 15 residues long. The CDR3 DNA sequence: TGCGCCAGCAGCTTGGTGGCGGATAAGAACACTGAAGCTTTCTTT. Protein sequence: CASSLVADKNTEAFF.

This clonotype was counted only a few times. The gene calls are TRBV24-1 and TRBJ2-7; 11 nucleotides match TRBD2. Germline V CDR1 and CDR2: KGHDR, SFDVKD. This CDR3 has 19 amino acids. V trimming: 7 bases; J trimming: 6 bases; junction bases outside the gene matches: 22. CDR3 bases: TGTGCCACCAGCAACGACCCACGAAGGCTAGCGGGAGGCCCCCCCGAGCAGTACTTC. Protein: CATSNDPRRLAGGPPEQYF.

This clonotype was picked up a small number of times. The CDR3 loop is CASSKFQNNEQFF. As DNA, the CDR3 is TGTGCCAGCAGTAAGTTCCAGAACAATGAGCAGTTCTTC. V and J are TRBV6-6 and TRBJ2-1, with D unclear. CDR1 is MNHNY, CDR2 SVGAGI, per germline (reference sequence). V was clipped by 5 bases and J by 5 bases, with 10 bases between them. This CDR3 comprises 13 residues.

The sample holds many counts of this clonotype. The J gene is TRBJ2-3, the V gene TRBV12-3 or TRBV12-4; D is perhaps TRBD1 (6 bases). This CDR3 region has 13 residues. The germline V and J ends were trimmed by 6 bases and 8 bases, with 15 bases remaining between them. The CDR3 here is CASRDSGQATQYF. The CDR3 nucleotides read TGTGCCAGCAGGGACTCGGGACAAGCTACGCAGTATTTT.

Only a few counts were recorded for this clonotype. The chain links TRBV5-6 to TRBJ2-1; TRBD1 matches 7 bases. Germline values: CDR1 SGHDT, CDR2 YYEEEE. This CDR3 comprises 14 residues. V lost 0 bases to trimming and J lost 5 bases; unmatched junction nucleotides: 2. The CDR3 nucleotides read TGTGCCAGCAGCTTGGGGACAGGACACAATGAGCAGTTCTTC. This translates into CASSLGTGHNEQFF.

By proportion, this clonotype is medium-sized. The chain links TRBV21-1 to TRBJ2-1. TRBV21-1 is flagged as a pseudogene. The CDR3 covers 18 residues. CDR3 amino acids: CASSKASRVLWSYNEQFF. CDR3 in DNA: TGTGCCAGCAGCAAAGCGTCAAGGGTTCTTTGGTCCTACAATGAGCAGTTCTTC.

This clonotype was observed a handful of times. The chain carries TRBV19 and TRBJ1-1, with D possibly matching TRBD1 (5 bases). V was pared by 4 bases and J by 5 bases, with 14 bases between. CDR1 and CDR2 from the germline V gene are LNHDA and SQIVND (reference sequence). CDR3 length: 14 amino acids. CDR3 nucleotide sequence: TGTGCCAGTAGTAACTCGCTGGGGGGTACTGAAGCTTTCTTT. Its translation: CASSNSLGGTEAFF.

This clonotype occurred many times. V and J are TRBV5-1 and TRBJ2-1; D remains ambiguous. V was pared by 1 base and J by 0 bases, with 8 bases between. Germline CDR1 and CDR2: SGHRS and YFSETQ. The CDR3 has 15 amino acids. The CDR3 sequence is CASSLTTSSYNEQFF. CDR3 sequence (DNA): TGCGCCAGCAGCTTGACAACGAGCTCCTACAATGAGCAGTTCTTC.

The chain joins TRBV7-2 to TRBJ1-2, with D possibly being TRBD1 (6 bases). Trimming cost V 5 bases and J 2 bases, with 18 bases left between them. Germline CDR1 SGHTA, CDR2 FQGNSA. This CDR3 spans 16 amino acids. Here the CDR3 reads CASSPGGGGSNYGYTF. The CDR3, as DNA: TGTGCCAGCAGCCCAGGAGGAGGGGGATCGAACTATGGCTACACCTTC.

This clonotype was seen a handful of times. This chain connects TRBV29-1 to TRBJ1-2; D possibly corresponds to TRBD1 (5 bases). CDR3 size: 13 residues. Germline V gives CDR1 SQVTM, CDR2 ANQGSEA. The V end lost 2 bases, the J end lost 4 bases, and 11 bases lay between the germline ends. The CDR3 DNA reads as TGCAGCGTTGAATGGGGGTTTGCCTATGGCTACACCTTC. This gives the protein CSVEWGFAYGYTF.

This clonotype was picked up many times. This chain uses TRBV7-2 with TRBJ2-1; TRBD1 might be the D (6 bases). The CDR3 has 14 residues. Trimming took off 5 bases at V and 8 bases at J, with 16 bases between the two ends. CDR1 is SGHTA, CDR2 FQGNSA, per germline. In DNA form, the CDR3 reads TGTGCCAGCAGCACCCGACAGGTCGGCGATGAGCAGTTCTTC. This encodes CASSTRQVGDEQFF.

As DNA, the CDR3 is TGCGCCAGCAGCCAACTCCCCCAGGACAGATATAGCAATCAGCCCCAGCATTTT. This gives the protein CASSQLPQDRYSNQPQHF. The chain recombines TRBV4-1 with TRBJ1-5; tentatively, D is TRBD1 (6 bases). This CDR3 contains 18 residues. V dropped 2 bases and J dropped 0 bases, with 17 bases sitting between them. CDR1 and CDR2 from the germline V gene are MGHRA and YSYEKL.

This clonotype was seen ten or more times. The rearrangement joins TRBV5-1 to TRBJ2-7, with 7 positions matching TRBD1. The V segment lost 0 bases and the J segment 2 bases; nucleotides outside the gene matches: 2. CDR3 size: 14 residues. Germline values: CDR1 SGHRS, CDR2 YFSETQ. For the CDR3, the DNA is TGCGCCAGCAGCTTGGGTGACAGGGCCTACGAGCAGTACTTC. Translation gives CASSLGDRAYEQYF.

V is TRBV20-1 and J is TRBJ1-1, with 7 bases lining up with TRBD1. Losses at the gene ends were 5 bases for V and 6 bases for J; bases not matched to a gene: 6. Germline-derived CDR1 and CDR2 are DFQATT and SNEGSKA (reference sequence). The CDR3 length is 12 residues. The CDR3 sequence: CSARGDSAEAFF. In nucleotides, the CDR3 is TGCAGTGCTCGGGGGGACAGCGCTGAAGCTTTCTTT.

Only a few counts were recorded for this clonotype. This chain connects TRBV13 to TRBJ2-2; D call uncertain. The CDR3 consists of 11 residues. V lost 5 bases and J lost 8, with 6 bases in between. CDR1 is PRHDT, CDR2 FYEKMQ, per germline (reference sequence). The CDR3 spells CASSAGGELFF. CDR3 DNA sequence: TGTGCCAGCAGCGCCGGAGGGGAGCTGTTTTTT. The full variable domain, with the rest looked up from reference TRBV13 and TRBJ2-2, is AAGVIQSPRHLIKEKRETATLKCYPIPRHDTVYWYQQGPGQDPQFLISFYEKMQSDKGSIPDRFSAQQFSDYHSELNMSSLELGDSALYFCASSAGGELFFGEGSRLTVL.

Here the CDR3 reads CASSRVGQGYEQYF. As DNA, the CDR3 is TGTGCCAGCAGCCGTGTTGGACAGGGTTACGAGCAGTACTTC. The rearrangement uses TRBV3-1 and TRBJ2-7; 8 nucleotides agree with TRBD1. CDR1 and CDR2 from the germline V gene are LGHDT and YNNKEL (reference sequence). The CDR3 contains 14 residues. V was pared by 4 bases and J by 4 bases, with 6 bases of the junction left unmatched.

The V gene is TRBV27, the J gene TRBJ2-5; 9 bases are a match to TRBD1. The germline V gene encodes CDR1 MNHEY and CDR2 SMNVEV (reference sequence). CDR3 length equals 16 residues. The ends lost 4 bases at V and 1 base at J; junction bases unmatched: 7. In nucleotides, the CDR3 is TGTGCCAGCAGTTCCTACGGGACAGGGTTCCAAGAGACCCAGTACTTC. Its protein is CASSSYGTGFQETQYF.

CDR3 nucleotide sequence: TGTGCCAGCAGTGAAAGCGGGAGGGTTGCCGGGGAGCTGTTTTTT. Its protein product is CASSESGRVAGELFF. The rearrangement joins TRBV2 to TRBJ2-2, with 10 nucleotides matching TRBD2. The CDR3 extends over 15 amino acids. Germline CDR1 is SNHLY and CDR2 is FYNNEI. Germline trimming cut 2 bases from V and 6 bases from J; bases unmatched to any gene: 3.